This passage covers 26 T cell receptor beta chains from one sample sequenced in a study of Graves' ophthalmopathy and Graves' hyperthyroidism. RNA served as the template for amplifying TCR beta CDR3 regions. Scientists carried out first-round RT-PCR using HTBI primers and then a second-round multiplex PCR. MiXCR, run by TCRdb on the multiplex PCR reads, gives a single entry per CDR3 protein. The top ten hold around 10% of the sample, which has over a million distinct CDR3 sequences, about 40% seen once. Sequencing input: peripheral blood or thyroid tissue (not recorded which). These receptors were obtained from an adult man with Graves' hyperthyroidism.

The V gene is TRBV18, the J gene TRBJ1-2; D remains unclear. CDR1 and CDR2 (germline): KGHSH, LQKENI. The CDR3 consists of 16 residues. Trimming removed 0 bases from V and 2 bases from J, with 13 bases in between. Written as DNA, the CDR3 is TGTGCCAGCTCACCACCTAACAGAGGTACCAACTATGGCTACACCTTC. Its translation is CASSPPNRGTNYGYTF.

The chain recombines TRBV9 with TRBJ2-7; no firm D call. The CDR3 extends over 17 amino acids. Germline V lookup: CDR1 SGDLS, CDR2 YYNGEE. V was cut by 2 bases and J by 0 bases, with 18 bases left in between. Written as DNA, the CDR3 is TGTGCCAGCAGCGTGCTAAGTGGACGTTCGGCCTCCTACGAGCAGTACTTC. Amino acids: CASSVLSGRSASYEQYF. Based on the CDR3 plus reference TRBV9 and TRBJ2-7, the full variable domain is DSGVTQTPKHLITATGQRVTLRCSPRSGDLSVYWYQQSLDQGLQFLIQYYNGEERAKGNILERFSAQQFPDLHSELNLSSLELGDSALYFCASSVLSGRSASYEQYFGPGTRLTVT.

This clonotype was observed a handful of times. This rearrangement joins TRBV5-6 to TRBJ2-5, with 10 bases matching TRBD1. The CDR3 loop spans 16 amino acids. CDR1 and CDR2 (germline): SGHDT, YYEEEE. J gave up 9 bases and V 0 bases, and 11 bases lay outside the gene matches. The CDR3 loop reads CASSLGTGGSAGAQYF. In DNA form, the CDR3 reads TGTGCCAGCAGCTTGGGGACAGGGGGTTCAGCGGGGGCCCAGTACTTC.

This clonotype was counted at least ten times. The CDR3 loop reads CASSFGRGGGELFF. The CDR3 DNA is TGTGCCAGCAGCTTCGGCAGGGGTGGCGGGGAGCTGTTTTTT. The chain employs TRBV7-9 and TRBJ2-2, with D perhaps matching TRBD1 (6 bases). Trimming left V 3 bases short and J 7 bases short, with 12 bases between. This CDR3 region has 14 residues. Germline CDR1 is SEHNR and CDR2 is FQNEAQ (reference sequence).

The genes are TRBV7-8 and TRBJ1-2; maybe TRBD1 (6 bases). Germline-derived CDR1 and CDR2 are SGHVS and FQNEAQ. The CDR3 sequence is 11 residues long. V lost 7 bases to trimming and J lost 6 bases, with 9 bases between them. CDR3 amino acids: CASIEGDGYTF. CDR3 bases: TGTGCCAGCATCGAGGGGGATGGCTACACCTTC. Full variable domain (rest looked up from reference TRBV7-8 and TRBJ1-2): GAGVSQSPRYKVAKRGQDVALRCDPISGHVSLFWYQQALGQGPEFLTYFQNEAQLDKSGLPSDRFFAERPEGSVSTLKIQRTQQEDSAVYLCASIEGDGYTFGSGTRLTVV.

This clonotype was found many times. The rearrangement joins TRBV7-8 to TRBJ1-2, with no clear D. The germline V and J ends were trimmed by 5 bases and 0 bases, with 7 bases remaining between them. Looked up from germline, CDR1 is SGHVS and CDR2 is FQNEAQ. The CDR3 totals 13 residues. The CDR3 sequence is CASSPHTNYGYTF. CDR3 in DNA: TGTGCCAGCAGCCCACATACTAACTATGGCTACACCTTC.

This clonotype was detected only a few times. V usage is TRBV19 and J usage is TRBJ2-7; either TRBD1 or TRBD2 may fit D (5 bases each). The CDR3 is made up of 15 amino acids. Germline CDR1 reads LNHDA; CDR2 reads SQIVND (reference sequence). With 4 bases removed from V and 0 bases from J, the gap between germline ends came to 13 bases. CDR3 sequence (DNA): TGTGCCAGTAGTACCCGACTGGGACCCTCCTACGAGCAGTACTTC. It codes for CASSTRLGPSYEQYF.

The chain joins TRBV29-1 to TRBJ1-2; 8 bases fit TRBD1. The V gene's germline CDR1 is SQVTM and CDR2 ANQGSEA. CDR3 length: 14 residues. Trimming cost V 0 bases and J 8 bases; bases outside gene matches: 8. The CDR3 reads CSVEDPQGAGGYTF. In DNA form, the CDR3 reads TGCAGCGTTGAAGATCCCCAGGGGGCCGGCGGCTACACCTTC.

The chain joins TRBV24-1 to TRBJ1-1; 8 positions agree with TRBD1. The CDR3 is made up of 15 amino acids. Per germline, CDR1 KGHDR and CDR2 SFDVKD. The V and J ends lost 7 bases and 1 base, in that order; junction bases with no gene match: 7. In DNA, the CDR3 is TGTGCCACCAGCTACAGGGGGACACCGAACACTGAAGCTTTCTTT. Amino acids: CATSYRGTPNTEAFF.

The chain couples TRBV11-2 to TRBJ2-7; a possible D gene is TRBD1 (6 bases). Per the germline V gene, CDR1 is SGHAT and CDR2 is FQNNGV. This CDR3 has 15 residues. With 3 bases removed from V and 2 bases from J, the gap between germline ends came to 14 bases. The CDR3 sequence: CASSLDSGYPYEQYF. CDR3 DNA sequence: TGTGCCAGCAGCTTGGACAGCGGTTACCCCTACGAGCAGTACTTC. Filled out from reference TRBV11-2 and TRBJ2-7, the complete variable domain reads EAGVAQSPRYKIIEKRQSVAFWCNPISGHATLYWYQQILGQGPKLLIQFQNNGVVDDSQLPKDRFSAERLKGVDSTLKIQPAKLEDSAVYLCASSLDSGYPYEQYFGPGTRLTVT.

CDR3 region: CAIAAGTGVPYGYTF. CDR3 sequence (DNA): TGTGCCATCGCAGCAGGGACAGGTGTTCCTTATGGCTACACCTTC. The V and J genes are TRBV7-2 and TRBJ1-2; TRBD1 matches 8 bases. V was clipped by 10 bases and J by 5 bases; unmatched bases: 15. CDR1 SGHTA and CDR2 FQGNSA come from the germline V gene. This CDR3 region has 15 residues.

CDR3 loop: CASSPGRSSYNSPLHF. CDR3 nucleotides: TGTGCCAGCAGCCCTGGCAGAAGCTCCTATAATTCACCCCTCCACTTT. The J gene is TRBJ1-6, the V gene TRBV7-8; D gene unclear. Trimming stripped 5 bases from V and 0 bases from J, with 11 bases between. CDR1 is SGHVS and CDR2 is FQNEAQ in the germline V gene. The CDR3 has 16 residues.

The CDR3 loop reads CASSYSRGPTGATEAFF. The CDR3 nucleotides are TGTGCCAGCAGTTACTCGAGGGGACCCACTGGGGCCACTGAAGCTTTCTTT. The chain combines TRBV6-5 with TRBJ1-1; possibly TRBD1 for D (5 bases). CDR1 is MNHEY, CDR2 SVGAGI, per germline. The CDR3 length is 17 residues. Trimming shortened V by 0 bases and J by 4 bases, and 18 bases separated the two germline ends.

The chain is built from TRBV19 and TRBJ2-7, with D possibly being TRBD1 (5 bases). This CDR3 contains 13 residues. V was clipped by 4 bases and J by 2 bases, with 9 bases between them. CDR1 is LNHDA, CDR2 SQIVND, per germline (reference sequence). The CDR3 spells CASSKGRAYEQYF. The CDR3 nucleotides read TGTGCCAGTAGTAAAGGCAGGGCCTACGAGCAGTACTTC.

Worth noting for this clonotype: A much bigger clone sits one base away, suggesting this may be a read error. It is likely a read error, because the conserved phenylalanine at the end of the CDR3 is missing. V usage is TRBV9 and J usage is TRBJ1-2; D remains ambiguous. V lost 7 bases and J lost 3, with 19 bases in between. This CDR3 comprises 15 residues. CDR1 SGDLS and CDR2 YYNGEE come from the germline V gene. CDR3 nucleotides: TGTGCCAGCTCTCACGGCGGACGGGGTGACTATGGCTACACCATC. Protein: CASSHGGRGDYGYTI.

This clonotype has a count of ten or more. The chain carries TRBV11-2 and TRBJ1-5, with D perhaps matching TRBD1 (5 bases). Germline V gives CDR1 SGHAT, CDR2 FQNNGV. V gave up 1 base and J gave up 6 bases, with 10 bases separating them. The CDR3 runs to 14 residues. CDR3 amino acids: CASSLVAGVQPQHF. The DNA for the CDR3 is TGTGCCAGCAGCTTAGTGGCGGGGGTTCAGCCCCAGCATTTT.

Only a few counts were recorded for this clonotype. Compared with germline, one end of the junction differs, possibly owing to a read error. V gene TRBV10-2 combines with J gene TRBJ2-3; D may correspond to TRBD1 or TRBD2 (5 bases each). CDR3 size: 19 residues. Germline CDR1 WSHSY, CDR2 SAAADI. Here the CDR3 reads CASSSLGRKGRTSTDTQYF. The DNA of the CDR3 is TGTGCCAGCAGTTCGCTGGGACGGAAAGGTCGCACTAGCACAGATACGCAGTATTTT.

The chain joins TRBV5-4 to TRBJ1-4; 12 positions match TRBD1. This CDR3 has 15 residues. The J segment lost 9 bases and the V segment lost 5 bases, leaving 8 bases of the junction unmatched. Germline lookup yields CDR1 SGHNT and CDR2 YYREEE (reference sequence). The CDR3 region has the DNA TGTGCCAGCAGGGCCGGGACAGGGGGCAATCAAAAACTGTTTTTT. Its protein is CASRAGTGGNQKLFF.

The chain combines TRBV6-5 with TRBJ2-7; D is perhaps TRBD2 (6 bases). Trimming took 4 bases from V and 2 from J, leaving 15 bases between them. Germline CDR1 is MNHEY and CDR2 is SVGAGI. The CDR3 covers 15 residues. The CDR3 spells CASSLGAREPYEQYF. CDR3 sequence (DNA): TGTGCCAGCAGTTTAGGAGCGCGGGAACCCTACGAGCAGTACTTC.

This clonotype was detected a few times. This chain connects TRBV5-1 to TRBJ2-5; 8 bases align to TRBD1. The CDR3 is 15 residues long. CDR1 and CDR2 (germline): SGHRS, YFSETQ. The J segment lost 2 bases and the V segment lost 2 bases, leaving 5 bases of the junction unmatched. CDR3 bases: TGCGCCAGCAGCTTTTGGGACAGGTCTCAAGAGACCCAGTACTTC. Amino acids: CASSFWDRSQETQYF.

Many counts were recorded for this clonotype. The J gene is TRBJ1-2, the V gene TRBV7-9; D is uncertain. V lost 8 bases, J lost 0 bases, and 7 bases lay in between. The CDR3 runs to 12 residues. In germline, CDR1 is SEHNR, CDR2 FQNEAQ (reference sequence). The CDR3 sequence: CASGEPNYGYTF. In DNA form, the CDR3 reads TGTGCCAGCGGGGAGCCTAACTATGGCTACACCTTC.

This clonotype was recorded at least ten times. The chain couples TRBV6-4 to TRBJ2-2; the D call may be TRBD1 or TRBD2 (5 bases each). With 5 bases removed from V and 2 bases from J, the gap between germline ends came to 6 bases. The CDR3 loop spans 13 amino acids. CDR1 MRHNA and CDR2 SNTAGT come from the germline V gene. Written as DNA, the CDR3 is TGTGCCAGCAGTTGGGACAACACCGGGGAGCTGTTTTTT. Translated: CASSWDNTGELFF.

Remarks on this clonotype: Sequence at one end of the junction differs from germline and may be a read error. This chain links TRBV7-2 with TRBJ2-5; TRBD2 is a possible D gene (6 bases). Germline lookup yields CDR1 SGHTA and CDR2 FQGNSA. The CDR3 sequence is 16 residues long. The CDR3 sequence: CASSQFGLATKETQYF. In nucleotides, the CDR3 is TGCGCCAGCAGCCAATTCGGGCTAGCGACTAAAGAGACCCAGTACTTC.

V usage is TRBV20-1 and J usage is TRBJ2-5; 7 bases agree with TRBD2. The CDR3 contains 13 residues. The V gene's germline CDR1 is DFQATT and CDR2 SNEGSKA (reference sequence). V dropped 5 bases and J dropped 3; count of bases not matched to a gene: 6. The CDR3: CSAPTSSKETQYF. The CDR3 DNA reads TGCAGTGCTCCGACTAGCTCCAAAGAGACCCAGTACTTC.

The chain couples TRBV10-3 to TRBJ2-5; no clear D gene. Germline values: CDR1 ENHRY, CDR2 SYGVKD. Trimming took off 2 bases at V and 4 bases at J, with 8 bases between the two ends. The CDR3 contains 13 residues. The CDR3 spells CAISEGVAETQYF. The CDR3 nucleotides are TGTGCCATCAGTGAGGGGGTTGCAGAGACCCAGTACTTC.

This clonotype was seen more than once but under ten times. Possible read error: a much larger clone is one base away. This chain connects TRBV28 to TRBJ2-7, with a possible D match to TRBD1 (6 bases). In germline, CDR1 is MDHEN, CDR2 SYDVKM. This CDR3 spans 13 amino acids. V dropped 3 bases and J dropped 2 bases, with 8 bases sitting between them. The CDR3 region has the DNA TGTGCCAGCAGTTTCGGACAGCCCTACGAGCAGTACTTC. Protein product: CASSFGQPYEQYF.